A single sample is the source of the 21 T cell receptor beta chains below, sequenced in a study of Ad26.COV2.S vaccination and SARS-CoV-2 variants. Clones were read by immunoSEQ multiplex PCR, and TCRdb kept only the in-frame ones, dropping some. Of about 400,000 clones listed, over 75% were seen once; the top ten hold over 1.5%. As for treatment: around 19 received Ad26.COV2.S at low or high dose, single or two shots; five or six received placebo; per-sample allocation not given. Sampling was done on day 63 after the first vaccine or placebo injection. The sample here was peripheral blood, taken in a trial of Ad26.COV2.S vaccine versus placebo. These receptors were taken from a person aged 18-65 years who received the Ad26.COV2.S COVID-19 vaccine or a placebo.

This chain links TRBV6-5 with TRBJ1-1; D is perhaps TRBD1 (6 bases). Germline V CDR1 and CDR2: MNHEY, SVGAGI. The CDR3 is 13 residues long. V lost 6 bases and J 1 base, leaving 9 bases between the germline ends. CDR3 sequence reads: CASSTTGNTEAFF. CDR3 bases: TGTGCCAGCAGCACGACAGGGAACACTGAAGCTTTCTTT.

V is TRBV7-9 and J is TRBJ2-2, with 9 bases matching TRBD1. CDR3 length equals 15 residues. Germline V lookup: CDR1 SEHNR, CDR2 FQNEAQ (reference sequence). V was clipped by 5 bases and J by 6 bases; unmatched bases: 7. CDR3 amino acids: CASSTWTGVAGELFF. Written as DNA, the CDR3 is TGTGCCAGCAGCACCTGGACAGGGGTGGCCGGGGAGCTGTTTTTT.

The chain links TRBV15 to TRBJ1-6; unclear D gene. CDR1 is LNHNV and CDR2 is YYDKDF in the germline V gene (reference sequence). Trimming left V 0 bases short and J 7 bases short, with 10 bases between. This CDR3 is 15 amino acids long. The CDR3 loop reads CATSRDSADNSPLHF. CDR3 coding DNA: TGTGCCACCAGCAGAGATTCGGCAGACAATTCACCCCTCCACTTT. Full variable domain (outside the CDR3, taken from reference TRBV15 and TRBJ1-6): DAMVIQNPRYQVTQFGKPVTLSCSQTLNHNVMYWYQQKSSQAPKLLFHYYDKDFNNEADTPDNFQSRRPNTSFCFLDIRSPGLGDTAMYLCATSRDSADNSPLHFGNGTRLTVT.

The chain recombines TRBV5-6 with TRBJ2-7, with unresolved D. Germline V gene sequence: CDR1 SGHDT, CDR2 YYEEEE. Trimming stripped 4 bases from V and 1 base from J, with 6 bases between. The CDR3 is made up of 12 amino acids. As DNA, the CDR3 is TGTGCCAGCAGCAGGGATTCCTACGAGCAGTACTTC. Its protein is CASSRDSYEQYF.

The gene calls are TRBV18 and TRBJ1-5; TRBD1 aligns across 8 bases. CDR3 length: 16 residues. CDR1 is KGHSH, CDR2 LQKENI, per germline. Trimming removed 3 bases from V and 4 bases from J; junction bases left unmatched: 8. For the CDR3, the DNA is TGTGCCAGCTCACCCGGGACAGGAATCCTTAATCAGCCCCAGCATTTT. Encoded protein: CASSPGTGILNQPQHF.

This clone was counted a single time. The chain couples TRBV24-1 to TRBJ2-4; the D gene is possibly TRBD2 (5 bases). CDR3 length: 15 residues. Germline CDR1 reads KGHDR; CDR2 reads SFDVKD. Trimming removed 3 bases from V and 5 bases from J, with 13 bases in between. CDR3 in DNA: TGTGCCACCAGTGATGGCGGGCTTCGGGAAAACATTCAGTACTTC. Protein product: CATSDGGLRENIQYF.

The gene calls are TRBV6-2 or TRBV6-3 and TRBJ2-2, with D hard to call. V was cut by 5 bases and J by 3 bases, with 10 bases left in between. The germline V gene has CDR1 MNHEY and CDR2 SVGEGT. This CDR3 has 14 residues. As DNA, the CDR3 is TGTGCCAGCAGTCCGACCTCGGACACCGGGGAGCTGTTTTTT. As protein: CASSPTSDTGELFF.

The genes are TRBV2 and TRBJ2-1; D call uncertain. This CDR3 contains 16 residues. Germline V gives CDR1 SNHLY, CDR2 FYNNEI. V gave up 0 bases and J gave up 1 base, with 10 bases separating them. The CDR3: CASSEALLGSYNEQFF. The CDR3 coding sequence is TGTGCCAGCAGTGAAGCGCTTCTAGGGTCCTACAATGAGCAGTTCTTC.

This chain links TRBV3-1 (or the pseudogene TRBV3-2) with TRBJ1-4, with 7 bases that match TRBD1. V lost 1 base to trimming and J lost 4 bases; unmatched junction nucleotides: 3. Looked up from germline, CDR1 is LGHDT and CDR2 is YNNKEL (reference sequence). The CDR3 has 15 residues. The DNA of the CDR3 is TGTGCCAGCAGCCAAGTCGGGACAGTTAATGAAAAACTGTTTTTT. Its translation is CASSQVGTVNEKLFF.

The chain couples TRBV30 to TRBJ1-2; possibly TRBD1 for D (5 bases). CDR3 length: 12 residues. Deletions cut 5 bases from V and 6 bases from J, with 13 bases between. The germline gives CDR1 GTSNPN, CDR2 SVGIG (reference sequence). The CDR3, as DNA: TGTGCCTGGCGGCGGGGGGGGGATGGCTACACCTTC. Translated: CAWRRGGDGYTF.

The V gene is TRBV28, the J gene TRBJ2-6, with 12 positions matching TRBD2. After removal of 3 bases from V and 1 base from J, the junction contained 4 bases not matched to a gene. This CDR3 region has 18 residues. Germline CDR1 is MDHEN and CDR2 is SYDVKM. The CDR3 sequence is CASSFASGRASGANVLTF. For the CDR3, the DNA is TGTGCCAGCAGTTTTGCTAGCGGGAGGGCTTCTGGGGCCAACGTCCTGACTTTC.

The rearrangement uses TRBV3-1 (or the pseudogene TRBV3-2) and TRBJ1-4; 7 nucleotides match TRBD1. Germline-derived CDR1 and CDR2 are LGHDT and YNNKEL (reference sequence). V shed 6 bases and J 4 bases; nucleotides not matched to a gene: 8. The CDR3 covers 15 residues. The CDR3 loop reads CASSPGGTVNEKLFF. CDR3 DNA: TGTGCCAGCAGTCCAGGCGGGACAGTTAATGAAAAACTGTTTTTT.

This clone was counted a single time. The V gene is TRBV6-1, the J gene TRBJ1-6; D gene ambiguous. V lost 3 bases to trimming and J lost 9 bases, with 12 bases between them. The CDR3 extends over 14 amino acids. Germline assignment: CDR1 MNHNS and CDR2 SASEGT. Here the CDR3 DNA reads TGTGCCAGCAGTGACGGAACACGGGGTTCACCCCTCCACTTT. Its protein product is CASSDGTRGSPLHF.

This clone was detected a few times. The chain recombines TRBV7-6 with TRBJ1-1; D is ambiguous. Germline-derived CDR1 and CDR2 are SGHVS and FNYEAQ. V lost 3 bases and J 4 bases, leaving 9 bases between the germline ends. This CDR3 spans 13 amino acids. The CDR3 region is CASSLAGITEAFF. CDR3 nucleotides: TGTGCCAGCAGCTTGGCGGGGATCACTGAAGCTTTCTTT.

DNA of the CDR3: TGTGCCAGCAGCCTCCCGGGACTAGCGGGAGCTAATACGCAGTATTTT. Residues: CASSLPGLAGANTQYF. The genes are TRBV7-8 and TRBJ2-3, with 14 bases that match TRBD2. In germline, CDR1 is SGHVS, CDR2 FQNEAQ. The CDR3 spans 16 residues. After removal of 5 bases from V and 7 bases from J, the junction contained 8 bases not matched to a gene.

This chain links TRBV15 with TRBJ1-2, with D possibly matching TRBD1 (5 bases). V was pared by 3 bases and J by 8 bases, with 13 bases between. CDR1 LNHNV and CDR2 YYDKDF come from the germline V gene (reference sequence). The CDR3 sequence is 13 residues long. CDR3 nucleotide sequence: TGTGCCACCAGCAGTCCCGAGAGGGACGGCTACACCTTC. Its translation is CATSSPERDGYTF.

This chain connects TRBV27 to TRBJ1-2; D not resolved. This CDR3 spans 12 amino acids. CDR1 and CDR2 from the germline V gene are MNHEY and SMNVEV (reference sequence). V shed 6 bases and J shed 7 bases, with 12 bases lying between them. The CDR3 sequence is CASRAAPGGYTF. The DNA of the CDR3 is TGTGCCAGCAGGGCGGCCCCGGGTGGCTACACCTTC.

This chain connects TRBV29-1 to TRBJ2-1; TRBD2 matches 11 bases. Unmatched junction bases numbered 7, after V lost 6 bases and J lost 6 bases. The CDR3 has 14 amino acids. Germline CDR1 reads SQVTM; CDR2 reads ANQGSEA. The CDR3 DNA follows: TGCAGCGTATCCACTAGCGGGAGCTCCAATGAGCAGTTCTTC. Amino acid sequence: CSVSTSGSSNEQFF.

This chain joins TRBV13 and TRBJ1-3; possible D gene TRBD1, 5 bases. CDR1 PRHDT and CDR2 FYEKMQ come from the germline V gene (reference sequence). Trimming removed 3 bases at V and 0 bases at J, with 6 bases between. The CDR3 sequence is 14 residues long. Here the CDR3 DNA reads TGTGCCAGCAGCTTTGACAGCTCTGGAAACACCATATATTTT. This translates into CASSFDSSGNTIYF.

V is TRBV7-8 and J is TRBJ2-5; D is possibly TRBD1 (5 bases). V was trimmed by 7 bases and J by 2 bases, leaving 17 bases between them. CDR3 length: 15 amino acids. Germline V gives CDR1 SGHVS, CDR2 FQNEAQ. The CDR3 sequence is CASNPTGVIQETQYF. The DNA for the CDR3 is TGTGCCAGCAACCCAACAGGAGTTATACAAGAGACCCAGTACTTC.

The rearrangement uses TRBV9 and TRBJ2-1; no firm D call. Trimming stripped 0 bases from V and 12 bases from J, with 4 bases between. The CDR3 consists of 10 residues. Germline loops: CDR1 SGDLS, CDR2 YYNGEE. DNA for the CDR3: TGTGCCAGCAGCGTAGTGGTGCAGTTCTTC. This translates into CASSVVVQFF.